These 23 T cell receptor beta chains were sequenced from one sample in a study of blood T cell repertoires in COVID-19 (dated by TCRdb to the early 2020s). Library prep was done by the immunoSEQ multiplex PCR assay. Not all clones reach the TCRdb copy of this immuneACCESS table, which keeps in-frame sequences only. Checked studies attribute under half of the gap to unresolved V genes and leave the rest unexplained. Within this sample are approximately 260,000 clones, with over 75% of them counted one time only. The ten top clones hold around 2% of the sample. Specimen: peripheral blood. The origin of the receptors is a woman in her 40s who had recovered from COVID-19.

The V and J genes are TRBV19 and TRBJ1-4; the match to TRBD1 covers 8 bases. This CDR3 is 12 amino acids long. Germline lookup yields CDR1 LNHDA and CDR2 SQIVND (reference sequence). After removal of 10 bases from V and 8 bases from J, the junction contained 6 bases not matched to a gene. The CDR3 coding sequence is TGTGCCACCCGGGCAGGGGGCGAAAAACTGTTTTTT. It is translated as CATRAGGEKLFF.

The chain carries TRBV5-1 and TRBJ1-2; 7 bases map to TRBD1. The CDR3 length is 13 residues. In germline, CDR1 is SGHRS, CDR2 YFSETQ. Trimming cost V 4 bases and J 2 bases; bases outside gene matches: 2. The CDR3 protein is CASSPGQNYGYTF. The CDR3 DNA reads as TGCGCCAGCAGCCCGGGACAGAACTATGGCTACACCTTC.

This clone was detected once. The V and J genes are TRBV14 and TRBJ2-3; possible D gene TRBD2, 7 bases. The germline V gene encodes CDR1 SGHDN and CDR2 FVKESK. The CDR3 covers 19 residues. Trimming cost V 4 bases and J 2 bases, with 25 bases left between them. The CDR3 region has the DNA TGTGCCAGCAGCCCTTTAAGGGGGGGCACTTCCCTCCTCACAGATACGCAGTATTTT. Residues: CASSPLRGGTSLLTDTQYF.

On this clone itself: Other nucleotide sequences in the sample specify the same CDR3. The chain couples TRBV27 to TRBJ2-5; D is unresolved. The germline gives CDR1 MNHEY, CDR2 SMNVEV (reference sequence). The CDR3 consists of 12 residues. The ends were cut back, 5 bases at V and 5 bases at J, with 9 bases in the middle. CDR3 sequence reads: CASSLTGETQYF. The CDR3 DNA follows: TGTGCCAGCAGTCTCACCGGGGAGACCCAGTACTTC.

V gene TRBV7-2 combines with J gene TRBJ1-1, with TRBD1 as a possible D gene (5 bases). The germline CDR1 and CDR2 sequences are SGHTA and FQGNSA. The V end was cut by 5 bases, the J end by 6 bases, with 13 bases between. The CDR3 is 13 residues long. CDR3 in amino acids: CASSERGSAEAFF. CDR3 DNA sequence: TGTGCCAGCAGCGAAAGGGGAAGCGCTGAAGCTTTCTTT.

The chain has TRBV5-1 and TRBJ1-3, with D maybe TRBD1 (6 bases). The V end was cut by 5 bases, the J end by 3 bases, with 21 bases between. The CDR3 is made up of 17 amino acids. Per the germline V gene, CDR1 is SGHRS and CDR2 is YFSETQ. CDR3 region: CASSYDSLRGSGNTIYF. The CDR3 nucleotides are TGCGCCAGCAGTTATGACTCCCTCAGGGGTAGTGGAAACACCATATATTTT.

This chain joins TRBV7-9 and TRBJ1-4; 8 bases agree with TRBD1. Germline V gene lookup returns CDR1 SEHNR and CDR2 FQNEAQ (reference sequence). CDR3 length: 16 residues. The ends lost 5 bases at V and 1 base at J; junction bases unmatched: 6. The CDR3 sequence is CASSIRGRETNEKLFF. In nucleotides, the CDR3 is TGTGCCAGCAGCATCAGGGGGCGCGAAACTAATGAAAAACTGTTTTTT. The whole variable domain, filled in from reference TRBV7-9 and TRBJ1-4, reads DTGVSQNPRHKITKRGQNVTFRCDPISEHNRLYWYRQTLGQGPEFLTYFQNEAQLEKSRLLSDRFSAERPKGSFSTLEIQRTEQGDSAMYLCASSIRGRETNEKLFFGSGTQLSVL.

The count of this clone is one. V is TRBV13 and J is TRBJ1-6; 9 nucleotides line up with TRBD1. The J segment lost 8 bases and the V segment lost 5 bases, leaving 7 bases of the junction unmatched. The CDR3 totals 15 residues. Per the germline V gene, CDR1 is PRHDT and CDR2 is FYEKMQ (reference sequence). The CDR3 sequence: CASSAGQGRDSPLHF. The DNA of the CDR3 is TGTGCCAGCAGCGCCGGACAGGGGAGGGATTCACCCCTCCACTTT. The full variable domain, its missing parts supplied by reference TRBV13 and TRBJ1-6, is AAGVIQSPRHLIKEKRETATLKCYPIPRHDTVYWYQQGPGQDPQFLISFYEKMQSDKGSIPDRFSAQQFSDYHSELNMSSLELGDSALYFCASSAGQGRDSPLHFGNGTRLTVT.

This chain connects TRBV11-2 to TRBJ2-3, with D perhaps TRBD1 (6 bases). Per the germline V gene, CDR1 is SGHAT and CDR2 is FQNNGV. CDR3 length: 15 residues. V was shortened by 5 bases and J by 3 bases, with 15 bases between the two germline ends. DNA of the CDR3: TGTGCCAGCAGCCCATCCCCACAGGGAACAGATACGCAGTATTTT. Encoded protein: CASSPSPQGTDTQYF. The entire variable domain, with the rest obtained from reference TRBV11-2 and TRBJ2-3, is as follows: EAGVAQSPRYKIIEKRQSVAFWCNPISGHATLYWYQQILGQGPKLLIQFQNNGVVDDSQLPKDRFSAERLKGVDSTLKIQPAKLEDSAVYLCASSPSPQGTDTQYFGPGTRLTVL.

The chain joins TRBV5-5 to TRBJ1-1; D is ambiguous. V lost 1 base and J 3 bases, leaving 7 bases between the germline ends. The CDR3 consists of 13 residues. CDR1 and CDR2 (germline): SGHKS, YYEKEE (reference sequence). CDR3 sequence (DNA): TGTGCCAGCAGCTTGCCCCTATACACTGAAGCTTTCTTT. Amino acid sequence: CASSLPLYTEAFF.

The V call is TRBV4-1, the J call TRBJ1-5, with 7 bases fitting TRBD1. The V segment lost 1 base and the J segment 3 bases; nucleotides outside the gene matches: 9. Germline V lookup: CDR1 MGHRA, CDR2 YSYEKL. The length of the CDR3 is 17 residues. The CDR3 spells CASSQGPGGLNNQPQHF. CDR3 coding DNA: TGCGCCAGCAGCCAAGGCCCAGGGGGGTTGAACAATCAGCCCCAGCATTTT.

The rearrangement joins TRBV24-1 to TRBJ2-3; tentatively, D is TRBD2 (5 bases). Trimming pared 7 bases from V and 4 bases from J, leaving 8 bases between. The CDR3 has 12 amino acids. The germline CDR1 and CDR2 sequences are KGHDR and SFDVKD. CDR3 sequence: CATSVRADTQYF. For the CDR3, the DNA is TGTGCCACCAGCGTGAGGGCAGATACGCAGTATTTT.

The chain employs TRBV7-6 and TRBJ2-7; 10 bases match TRBD1. The CDR3 has 16 residues. In germline, CDR1 is SGHVS, CDR2 FNYEAQ. V dropped 3 bases and J dropped 2; count of bases not matched to a gene: 7. The CDR3 bases are TGTGCCAGCAGCTTTGGAGGGGGGACAGGGGCCTACGAGCAGTACTTC. Its translation is CASSFGGGTGAYEQYF. Full variable domain (remainder filled in from reference TRBV7-6 and TRBJ2-7): GAGVSQSPRYKVTKRGQDVALRCDPISGHVSLYWYRQALGQGPEFLTYFNYEAQQDKSGLPNDRFSAERPEGSISTLTIQRTEQRDSAMYRCASSFGGGTGAYEQYFGPGTRLTVT.

J is TRBJ2-5 and V is TRBV24-1; TRBD2 is a possible D gene (6 bases). This CDR3 has 14 residues. Per the germline V gene, CDR1 is KGHDR and CDR2 is SFDVKD. The V gene lost 1 base and the J gene lost 3 bases, with 8 bases spanning the gap. The CDR3 here is CATSDFGGKETQYF. DNA for the CDR3: TGTGCCACCAGTGATTTTGGGGGGAAAGAGACCCAGTACTTC.

V usage is TRBV29-1 and J usage is TRBJ2-1, with 9 positions matching TRBD2. CDR1 SQVTM and CDR2 ANQGSEA come from the germline V gene. V lost 0 bases and J lost 4; bases outside the gene matches: 4. CDR3 length: 15 amino acids. As DNA, the CDR3 is TGCAGCGTTGAAGATCAAGCGGGGGGATACAATGAGCAGTTCTTC. Residues: CSVEDQAGGYNEQFF.

This rearrangement joins TRBV5-6 to TRBJ1-2, with a possible D match to TRBD1 (6 bases). V was clipped by 4 bases and J by 4 bases, with 17 bases between them. The V gene's germline CDR1 is SGHDT and CDR2 YYEEEE. This CDR3 comprises 15 residues. CDR3 in DNA: TGTGCCAGCAGCCCCCTCGTAGGGGACACCTATGGCTACACCTTC. The encoded protein is CASSPLVGDTYGYTF. The full variable domain, in which reference TRBV5-6 and TRBJ1-2 provide the parts outside the CDR3, is DAGVTQSPTHLIKTRGQQVTLRCSPKSGHDTVSWYQQALGQGPQFIFQYYEEEERQRGNFPDRFSGHQFPNYSSELNVNALLLGDSALYLCASSPLVGDTYGYTFGSGTRLTVV.

The sample holds one count of this clone. The V call is TRBV3-1 (or the pseudogene TRBV3-2), the J call TRBJ2-3, with D perhaps TRBD2 (5 bases). CDR1 and CDR2 from the germline V gene are LGHDT and YNNKEL (reference sequence). V dropped 0 bases and J dropped 4 bases, with 17 bases sitting between them. The CDR3 spans 17 residues. CDR3 protein: CASSQDQGGVWADTQYF. Here the CDR3 DNA reads TGTGCCAGCAGCCAAGATCAAGGAGGAGTCTGGGCAGATACGCAGTATTTT.

CDR3 in DNA: TGCGCCAGCAGCTCAGGGACGGGGACTTCTGGGGCCAACGTCCTGACTTTC. Translated, it gives CASSSGTGTSGANVLTF. The chain employs TRBV5-1 and TRBJ2-6, with D perhaps matching TRBD2 (6 bases). The CDR3 spans 17 residues. With 3 bases removed from V and 1 base from J, the gap between germline ends came to 14 bases. Germline V CDR1 and CDR2: SGHRS, YFSETQ.

The rearrangement links TRBV4-3 to TRBJ2-7, with 13 bases that match TRBD2. CDR3 length: 19 residues. Germline-derived CDR1 and CDR2 are LGHNA and YSLEER. J gave up 2 bases and V 1 base, and 11 bases lay outside the gene matches. The CDR3 DNA follows: TGCGCCAGCAGCCAAGCTGAACCGGGACTAGCGGGAACCCCCTACGAGCAGTACTTC. Its translation is CASSQAEPGLAGTPYEQYF.

By share of the sample, this clone is medium-sized (0.01 to 0.1%). The chain has TRBV6-2 or TRBV6-3 and TRBJ2-7; 7 positions agree with TRBD2. The CDR3 runs to 15 residues. J gave up 1 base and V 0 bases, and 3 bases lay outside the gene matches. Germline loops: CDR1 MNHEY, CDR2 SVGEGT. CDR3 DNA sequence: TGTGCCAGCAGTTACTCGGGCGGGGGTTCCTACGAGCAGTACTTC. It yields the protein CASSYSGGGSYEQYF.

V is TRBV21-1 and J is TRBJ1-6. TRBV21-1 is deemed a pseudogene. This CDR3 spans 12 amino acids. The CDR3 sequence is CASRGVNSPLHF. The CDR3 nucleotides read TGTGCCAGCAGGGGAGTTAATTCACCCCTCCACTTT.

Only a few counts were recorded for this clone. Written as DNA, the CDR3 is TGTGCCAGCAGTCCCCGACAGGGGGAAGTTAAAGTCTATGGCTACACCTTC. This sequence encodes CASSPRQGEVKVYGYTF. The rearrangement uses TRBV27 and TRBJ1-2, with 9 bases identical to TRBD1. The CDR3 consists of 17 residues. Trimming cost V 5 bases and J 4 bases; bases outside gene matches: 14. The germline CDR1 and CDR2 sequences are MNHEY and SMNVEV (reference sequence).

The chain is built from TRBV6-6 and TRBJ1-2, with D possibly TRBD1 on 5 matching bases. The V gene lost 11 bases and the J gene lost 2 bases, with 18 bases spanning the gap. Per germline, CDR1 MNHNY and CDR2 SVGAGI (reference sequence). CDR3 length equals 14 residues. The CDR3 nucleotides are TGTGCCGGGAGGTCGACAGCCCGGAACTATGGCTACACCTTC. Its protein is CAGRSTARNYGYTF.